Following are 20 T cell receptor beta chains from one sample sequenced in a study of OX40 agonist ivuxolimab in advanced cancers. Method: immunoSEQ multiplex PCR; TCRdb's copy keeps in-frame clones and lacks some. The sample records tens of thousands of clones, around nine tenths being singletons. The source was CD4+ or CD8+ T cells sorted from blood, collected in a trial of the OX40 agonist ivuxolimab. The receptors stem from an adult with an advanced solid tumor such as melanoma, head and neck, liver or kidney cancer.

The chain links TRBV5-6 to TRBJ1-5; no clear D. The CDR3 has 14 amino acids. Trimming left V 4 bases short and J 7 bases short, with 15 bases between. CDR1 is SGHDT, CDR2 YYEEEE, per germline. The CDR3 bases are TGTGCCAGCAGCAGCTTGAGTAGTGAGCAGCCCCAGCATTTT. As protein: CASSSLSSEQPQHF.

This clone has a handful of counts. The chain links TRBV11-3 to TRBJ2-1; D not certain. CDR3 length: 16 amino acids. From germline, CDR1 is SGHNT and CDR2 YENEEA. V was clipped by 1 base and J by 0 bases, with 10 bases between them. The CDR3 DNA is TGTGCCAGCAGCTTAGCGGTGCATAACTCCTACAATGAGCAGTTCTTC. Residues: CASSLAVHNSYNEQFF.

The rearrangement joins TRBV19 to TRBJ2-7; 11 bases are shared with TRBD2. The trim removed 5 bases at V and 4 bases at J, leaving 13 bases unmatched. The length of the CDR3 is 17 residues. The germline gives CDR1 LNHDA, CDR2 SQIVND (reference sequence). The DNA of the CDR3 is TGTGCCAGTAGTCGCACCGCCACTAGCGGGGGACTGTACGAGCAGTACTTC. Translating gives CASSRTATSGGLYEQYF.

This clone showed up just once. This chain uses TRBV11-3 with TRBJ2-3, with D hard to call. V lost 4 bases and J lost 3, with 14 bases in between. The CDR3 loop spans 15 amino acids. CDR1 and CDR2 (germline): SGHNT, YENEEA. Here the CDR3 reads CASSSLPSITDTQYF. The CDR3 coding sequence is TGTGCCAGCAGCTCACTCCCGTCCATTACAGATACGCAGTATTTT.

The rearrangement joins TRBV7-2 to TRBJ2-7; D remains ambiguous. Germline CDR1 is SGHTA and CDR2 is FQGNSA. This CDR3 region has 13 residues. Trimming took 5 bases from V and 5 from J, leaving 13 bases between them. The CDR3, as DNA: TGTGCCAGCAGCCTAATACGGTTGGACGAGCAGTACTTC. This codes for CASSLIRLDEQYF.

This clone was counted once. The chain recombines TRBV5-1 with TRBJ2-2; TRBD2 agrees at 14 bases. CDR3 length equals 17 residues. The ends lost 4 bases at V and 2 bases at J; junction bases unmatched: 4. Germline V gene data show CDR1 as SGHRS and CDR2 as YFSETQ. The CDR3 loop is CASSKTSGRANTGELFF. CDR3 in DNA: TGCGCCAGCAGCAAGACTAGCGGGAGGGCTAACACCGGGGAGCTGTTTTTT.

In DNA, the CDR3 is TGTGCCAGCAGCTTAGAGGGCGGGATCCCCACAGATACGCAGTATTTT. Translation: CASSLEGGIPTDTQYF. The chain combines TRBV7-9 with TRBJ2-3, with D perhaps matching TRBD2 (6 bases). V was pared by 1 base and J by 2 bases, with 13 bases between. This CDR3 contains 16 residues. CDR1 SEHNR and CDR2 FQNEAQ come from the germline V gene (reference sequence).

V usage is TRBV18 and J usage is TRBJ2-1; D unclear. There are 12 residues in the CDR3. Germline values: CDR1 KGHSH, CDR2 LQKENI. V lost 5 bases and J lost 5, with 7 bases in between. The CDR3 reads CASSSFNNEQFF. In DNA form, the CDR3 reads TGTGCCAGCTCATCCTTTAACAATGAGCAGTTCTTC.

V usage is TRBV9 and J usage is TRBJ2-7; 7 bases align to TRBD1. The CDR3 runs to 14 residues. Germline V gene data show CDR1 as SGDLS and CDR2 as YYNGEE. Trimming took 0 bases from V and 2 from J; bases not matched to a gene: 2. CDR3 sequence: CASSVGQGPYEQYF. Here the CDR3 DNA reads TGTGCCAGCAGCGTAGGACAGGGCCCCTACGAGCAGTACTTC.

The chain is built from TRBV7-9 and TRBJ2-1; 7 bases match TRBD1. The CDR3 is 15 residues long. Trimming took 2 bases from V and 5 from J; bases not matched to a gene: 6. The germline V gene has CDR1 SEHNR and CDR2 FQNEAQ (reference sequence). The CDR3 nucleotides are TGTGCCAGCAGCTTAAGAGGGCAGGGGGACAATGAGCAGTTCTTC. Its protein is CASSLRGQGDNEQFF.

This chain's CDR3 is CASNSGQPDEAFF. CDR3 coding DNA: TGTGCCAGCAATTCGGGACAGCCCGATGAAGCTTTCTTT. This chain joins TRBV28 and TRBJ1-1; TRBD1 agrees at 7 bases. This CDR3 has 13 residues. The germline gives CDR1 MDHEN, CDR2 SYDVKM. The ends lost 7 bases at V and 7 bases at J; junction bases unmatched: 9.

This clone has a handful of counts. The J gene is TRBJ2-2, the V gene TRBV6-4; a possible D gene is TRBD2 (6 bases). The CDR3 has 14 amino acids. The V and J ends lost 3 bases and 3 bases respectively, with 8 bases between them. Per the germline V gene, CDR1 is MRHNA and CDR2 is SNTAGT. The CDR3 spells CASSDGGDTGELFF. The CDR3 nucleotides are TGTGCCAGCAGTGATGGAGGGGACACCGGGGAGCTGTTTTTT.

This clone was recorded only once. The chain employs TRBV7-8 and TRBJ2-1; no firm D call. V was clipped by 2 bases and J by 4 bases, with 9 bases between them. This CDR3 has 14 amino acids. Germline CDR1 SGHVS, CDR2 FQNEAQ. The CDR3 nucleotides read TGTGCCAGCAGCTTAAACGAAATGTACAATGAGCAGTTCTTC. Protein product: CASSLNEMYNEQFF.

The CDR3 here is CASSDSSYNSPLHF. DNA of the CDR3: TGCGCCAGCAGCGATAGCTCCTATAATTCACCCCTCCACTTT. The genes are TRBV5-1 and TRBJ1-6; the D is unclear. Deletions cut 4 bases from V and 0 bases from J, with 5 bases between. Germline lookup yields CDR1 SGHRS and CDR2 YFSETQ. This CDR3 has 14 amino acids.

The CDR3 region is CASSLFGEGRLEQYF. The DNA of the CDR3 is TGTGCCAGCAGCTTATTTGGGGAGGGCCGCCTCGAGCAGTACTTC. The chain combines TRBV7-2 with TRBJ2-7, with TRBD2 identical over 7 bases. The germline V gene encodes CDR1 SGHTA and CDR2 FQGNSA. This CDR3 is built from 15 residues. Losses at the gene ends were 2 bases for V and 6 bases for J; bases not matched to a gene: 10.

The V and J genes are TRBV19 and TRBJ2-5; no clear D gene. The CDR3 loop spans 13 amino acids. Germline-derived CDR1 and CDR2 are LNHDA and SQIVND (reference sequence). Trimming removed 5 bases from V and 5 bases from J, with 12 bases in between. Here the CDR3 reads CASSLRFTETQYF. CDR3 in DNA: TGTGCCAGTAGTTTGAGGTTCACGGAGACCCAGTACTTC. Combining the CDR3 with reference TRBV19 and TRBJ2-5 gives the whole variable domain DGGITQSPKYLFRKEGQNVTLSCEQNLNHDAMYWYRQDPGQGLRLIYYSQIVNDFQKGDIAEGYSVSREKKESFPLTVTSAQKNPTAFYLCASSLRFTETQYFGPGTRLLVL.

The chain links TRBV10-3 to TRBJ2-7, with 12 nucleotides matching TRBD1. CDR3 size: 17 residues. Germline trimming cut 4 bases from V and 5 bases from J; bases unmatched to any gene: 12. Germline V gives CDR1 ENHRY, CDR2 SYGVKD. CDR3 coding DNA: TGTGCCATCAGTGTGTATGAAGCCGGGACAGGGGGCGACGAGCAGTACTTC. Translated: CAISVYEAGTGGDEQYF.

The rearrangement joins TRBV27 to TRBJ2-7, with a weak D call TRBD2 (5 bases). The CDR3 loop spans 13 amino acids. Germline assignment: CDR1 MNHEY and CDR2 SMNVEV (reference sequence). Trimming left V 7 bases short and J 5 bases short, with 15 bases between. CDR3 amino acids: CASTRTGGHEQYF. The CDR3 coding sequence is TGTGCCAGCACTCGTACCGGAGGTCACGAGCAGTACTTC.

This clone was seen only once. The chain joins TRBV11-2 to TRBJ2-7; no definite D call. The CDR3 runs 11 residues. Trimming removed 2 bases from V and 4 bases from J, with 3 bases in between. Germline CDR1 and CDR2: SGHAT and FQNNGV. The CDR3, as DNA: TGTGCCAGCAGCTTAACATACGAGCAGTACTTC. This translates into CASSLTYEQYF.

The chain employs TRBV4-2 and TRBJ2-1; 10 bases fit TRBD2. V was clipped by 4 bases and J by 10 bases; unmatched bases: 10. The CDR3 has 15 amino acids. Germline values: CDR1 LGHNA, CDR2 YNFKEQ. CDR3 region: CASSRYASGSDEQFF. The CDR3 DNA is TGTGCCAGCAGCCGTTATGCTAGCGGGAGCGACGAGCAGTTCTTC.